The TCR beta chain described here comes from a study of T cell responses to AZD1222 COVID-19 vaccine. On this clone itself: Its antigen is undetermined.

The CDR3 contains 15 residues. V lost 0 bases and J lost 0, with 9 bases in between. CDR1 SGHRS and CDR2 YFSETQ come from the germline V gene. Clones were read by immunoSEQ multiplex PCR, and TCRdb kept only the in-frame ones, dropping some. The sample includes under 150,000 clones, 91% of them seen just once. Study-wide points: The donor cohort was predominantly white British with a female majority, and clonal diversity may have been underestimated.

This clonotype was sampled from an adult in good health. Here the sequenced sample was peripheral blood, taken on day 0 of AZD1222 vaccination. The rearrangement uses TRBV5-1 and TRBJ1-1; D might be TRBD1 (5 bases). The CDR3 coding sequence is TGCGCCAGCAGCTTGGAGGAGGGGATGAACACTGAAGCTTTCTTT. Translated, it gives CASSLEEGMNTEAFF.